Below are 20 T cell receptor beta chains sequenced from a single sample in a study of response to subunit inactivated influenza vaccine (dated by TCRdb to the late 2010s). Library prep was done by RT-PCR. This sample was sequenced with an Illumina HiSeq 2500. Using fastp trimming at Q25 and MiXCR clonotype assembly, TCRdb reanalyzed the public sequencing data and kept in-frame beta chains. Each record represents a unique CDR3 protein, reported with the most common genes and DNA among its rows. This sample has about 650,000 distinct CDR3 sequences in its table, and about 14% of those were observed once. Of the sample, approximately 7.6% falls within the top ten clones. The sequencing used PBMCs from blood, collected less than 15 days before vaccination. These receptors were obtained from a man aged 50-60 years who received an inactivated influenza vaccine. Donor details come from another sample of the same person, matched by shared clones.

This clonotype was counted ten times or more. Relative to the germline gene, one junction end is altered; a read error may explain this. V and J are TRBV7-2 and TRBJ2-7; 7 nucleotides match TRBD2. Germline V gives CDR1 SGHTA, CDR2 FQGNSA. This CDR3 comprises 15 residues. CDR3 bases: TGTGCCAGCAGCTTGTATCTAGCGGCCTCCTCCGAGCAGTACTTC. It translates to CASSLYLAASSEQYF.

There are a few counts of this clonotype. The genes are TRBV7-2 and TRBJ2-5; no clear D. V lost 6 bases to trimming and J lost 5 bases, with 13 bases between them. The CDR3 has 13 amino acids. CDR1 SGHTA and CDR2 FQGNSA come from the germline V gene. The CDR3 bases are TGTGCCAGCAGTACCCAAATCAGGGAGACCCAGTACTTC. Translation: CASSTQIRETQYF.

Many counts were recorded for this clonotype. This chain connects TRBV2 to TRBJ1-1; TRBD1 agrees at 7 bases. Per germline, CDR1 SNHLY and CDR2 FYNNEI. The length of the CDR3 is 13 residues. With 6 bases clipped from V and 0 bases from J, the junction kept 1 base outside the gene matches. CDR3 amino acids: CASRQGLNTEAFF. CDR3 DNA: TGTGCCAGCAGACAGGGGTTGAACACTGAAGCTTTCTTT.

This chain links TRBV7-2 with TRBJ2-3; D unresolved. V was cut by 5 bases and J by 6 bases, with 9 bases left in between. This CDR3 has 12 amino acids. CDR1 and CDR2 from the germline V gene are SGHTA and FQGNSA. The CDR3 DNA is TGTGCCAGCAGCCAGTCGGGCGATACGCAGTATTTT. Amino acid sequence: CASSQSGDTQYF. Based on the CDR3 plus reference TRBV7-2 and TRBJ2-3, the full variable domain is GAGVSQSPSNKVTEKGKDVELRCDPISGHTALYWYRQSLGQGLEFLIYFQGNSAPDKSGLPSDRFSAERTGGSVSTLTIQRTQQEDSAVYLCASSQSGDTQYFGPGTRLTVL.

This clonotype was detected only a few times. This chain uses TRBV7-2 with TRBJ1-3; D not certain. The V gene lost 8 bases and the J gene lost 0 bases, with 17 bases spanning the gap. Germline CDR1 SGHTA, CDR2 FQGNSA. The CDR3 extends over 16 amino acids. The CDR3 region has the DNA TGTGCCAGCGGGAGACCTCCGGCCCTCTCTGGAAACACCATATATTTT. This codes for CASGRPPALSGNTIYF.

There are a few counts of this clonotype. The chain recombines TRBV29-1 with TRBJ1-1, with D possibly matching TRBD1 (5 bases). The V end lost 1 base, the J end lost 7 bases, and 10 bases lay between the germline ends. Germline CDR1 and CDR2: SQVTM and ANQGSEA. The CDR3 consists of 12 residues. The CDR3 DNA is TGCAGCGTTGAAGCTACAGGCAGTGAAGCTTTCTTT. It is translated as CSVEATGSEAFF.

The table lists this clonotype with many counts. V usage is TRBV11-2 and J usage is TRBJ1-5; D gene unclear. The CDR3 sequence is 15 residues long. Germline V gene sequence: CDR1 SGHAT, CDR2 FQNNGV. V lost 1 base to trimming and J lost 0 bases, with 7 bases between them. The DNA for the CDR3 is TGTGCCAGCAGCTTAGGCTGGGGTAGCAATCAGCCCCAGCATTTT. Translating gives CASSLGWGSNQPQHF.

The chain carries TRBV7-2 and TRBJ1-4, with 7 bases identical to TRBD1. The trim removed 5 bases at V and 3 bases at J, leaving 6 bases unmatched. The germline V gene encodes CDR1 SGHTA and CDR2 FQGNSA. The CDR3 totals 15 residues. The CDR3 nucleotides read TGTGCCAGCAGCCGAGACGACAGGGCTAATGAAAAACTGTTTTTT. It encodes CASSRDDRANEKLFF.

The chain has TRBV28 and TRBJ2-1; D possibly corresponds to TRBD1 (7 bases). The CDR3 covers 15 residues. Germline assignment: CDR1 MDHEN and CDR2 SYDVKM. Deletions cut 7 bases from V and 6 bases from J, with 19 bases between. CDR3 DNA: TGTGCCAGCACTAGCGAGGCAGGGGGTCGCAATGAGCAGTTCTTC. Its translation is CASTSEAGGRNEQFF. Full variable domain (outside the CDR3, taken from reference TRBV28 and TRBJ2-1): DVKVTQSSRYLVKRTGEKVFLECVQDMDHENMFWYRQDPGLGLRLIYFSYDVKMKEKGDIPEGYSVSREKKERFSLILESASTNQTSMYLCASTSEAGGRNEQFFGPGTRLTVL.

The chain combines TRBV6-2 or TRBV6-3 with TRBJ1-1, with D maybe TRBD1 (5 bases). CDR3 length: 14 amino acids. CDR1 and CDR2 from the germline V gene are MNHEY and SVGEGT. Trimming pared 4 bases from V and 1 base from J, leaving 10 bases between. The DNA of the CDR3 is TGTGCCAGCAGTTCGACAGCTACGAACACTGAAGCTTTCTTT. Encoded protein: CASSSTATNTEAFF.

This clonotype was seen many times. The rearrangement uses TRBV10-3 and TRBJ2-3; 8 nucleotides line up with TRBD2. The CDR3 runs 14 residues. Looked up from germline, CDR1 is ENHRY and CDR2 is SYGVKD. The junction had 5 bases not matched to a gene; V was cut back by 8 bases and J by 1 base. The CDR3 region is CAISSGLGTDTQYF. The CDR3 nucleotides read TGTGCCATCTCCTCGGGACTAGGCACAGATACGCAGTATTTT.

The chain links TRBV5-1 to TRBJ1-5; D might be TRBD1 (5 bases). V shed 0 bases and J shed 0 bases, with 28 bases lying between them. Germline CDR1 is SGHRS and CDR2 is YFSETQ. The CDR3 has 22 amino acids. CDR3 nucleotide sequence: TGCGCCAGCAGCTTGGGTCTGGGGACTTCACCTCACCAGATTTATAGCAATCAGCCCCAGCATTTT. It specifies CASSLGLGTSPHQIYSNQPQHF.

The gene calls are TRBV4-3 and TRBJ2-2, with TRBD1 matching 8 bases. Germline-derived CDR1 and CDR2 are LGHNA and YSLEER. The trim removed 5 bases at V and 5 bases at J, leaving 10 bases unmatched. The CDR3 is 16 amino acids. CDR3 region: CASSTWGTGRTGELFF. In DNA, the CDR3 is TGCGCCAGCAGCACCTGGGGGACAGGAAGAACCGGGGAGCTGTTTTTT.

The chain couples TRBV5-5 to TRBJ1-6; no clear D gene. CDR1 SGHKS and CDR2 YYEKEE come from the germline V gene (reference sequence). V dropped 6 bases and J dropped 0 bases, with 13 bases sitting between them. There are 16 residues in the CDR3. In DNA, the CDR3 is TGTGCCAGCATCGACCTGGGGAACTCCTATAATTCACCCCTCCACTTT. Translation: CASIDLGNSYNSPLHF.

This clonotype has ten or more counts. V is TRBV20-1 and J is TRBJ1-4; D is unresolved. The CDR3 consists of 12 residues. CDR1 DFQATT and CDR2 SNEGSKA come from the germline V gene (reference sequence). V lost 0 bases and J 8 bases, leaving 7 bases between the germline ends. CDR3 DNA: TGCAGTGCTAGAGAGCGACCGGAAAAACTGTTTTTT. Protein product: CSARERPEKLFF.

The V and J genes are TRBV6-1 and TRBJ2-7, with D tentatively TRBD1 (6 bases). Germline loops: CDR1 MNHNS, CDR2 SASEGT. The CDR3 has 14 residues. Trimming removed 8 bases from V and 4 bases from J, with 18 bases in between. The CDR3 region has the DNA TGTGCCAGCGGACAGAGCTCAATAATTTACGAGCAGTACTTC. Amino acids: CASGQSSIIYEQYF.

The V and J genes are TRBV30 and TRBJ2-7; D is perhaps TRBD1 (6 bases). This CDR3 spans 12 amino acids. Per germline, CDR1 GTSNPN and CDR2 SVGIG (reference sequence). The CDR3 sequence: CAGRGSSYEQYF. Here the CDR3 DNA reads TGTGCGGGCAGGGGAAGCTCCTACGAGCAGTACTTC. The full variable domain, with the rest looked up from reference TRBV30 and TRBJ2-7, is SQTIHQWPATLVQPVGSPLSLECTVEGTSNPNLYWYRQAAGRGLQLLFYSVGIGQISSEVPQNLSASRPQDRQFILSSKKLLLSDSGFYLCAGRGSSYEQYFGPGTRLTVT.

The rearrangement uses TRBV7-9 and TRBJ2-2; D ambiguous. The germline V and J ends were trimmed by 2 bases and 5 bases, with 15 bases remaining between them. The CDR3 is made up of 16 amino acids. Per germline, CDR1 SEHNR and CDR2 FQNEAQ (reference sequence). The CDR3 region has the DNA TGTGCCAGCAGCTTATCAAGGCACCCTAGTACCGGGGAGCTGTTTTTT. Protein: CASSLSRHPSTGELFF.

In this sample, this clonotype turned up a few times. The chain uses TRBV6-1 and TRBJ2-1; D might be TRBD2 (5 bases). Germline V lookup: CDR1 MNHNS, CDR2 SASEGT. This CDR3 is built from 15 residues. Trimming left V 6 bases short and J 6 bases short, with 18 bases between. CDR3 DNA sequence: TGTGCCAGCAGGATGGACGGACTCCCCGCCAATGAGCAGTTCTTC. Translation gives CASRMDGLPANEQFF.

A few counts support this clonotype. The chain carries TRBV7-2 and TRBJ2-2; tentatively, D is TRBD1 (5 bases). The V gene lost 1 base and the J gene lost 7 bases, with 13 bases spanning the gap. This CDR3 has 15 amino acids. Per the germline V gene, CDR1 is SGHTA and CDR2 is FQGNSA. Here the CDR3 DNA reads TGTGCCAGCAGCTTAGTGGCCAGGGCTAACGGGGAGCTGTTTTTT. Translation: CASSLVARANGELFF. The full variable domain, its missing parts supplied by reference TRBV7-2 and TRBJ2-2, is GAGVSQSPSNKVTEKGKDVELRCDPISGHTALYWYRQSLGQGLEFLIYFQGNSAPDKSGLPSDRFSAERTGGSVSTLTIQRTQQEDSAVYLCASSLVARANGELFFGEGSRLTVL.